The rows below give T cell receptor beta chains drawn from one sample of a study of T cells after yellow fever vaccination. TCRdb called the 5' RACE reads again in MiXCR, with one record for every CDR3 protein. The sample records about 210,000 distinct CDR3 sequences, approximately 3.2% being singletons. Material: CD4+ T cells sorted from PBMCs, obtained 10 days after the yellow fever booster vaccination. The origin of the receptors is a young man who received the YFV17D yellow fever vaccine. CDR3s include the opening cysteine and the closing phenylalanine or tryptophan. D genes are given only for firm matches. Not every row has a clone size; where given, it reads once, few, many or a size class.

TRBD2	TRBJ2-1	14	many	TRBV20-1	TGCAGTGCTAATCCGGGGGGGCCGGTCGATGAGCAGTTCTTC	CSANPGGPVDEQFF
.	TRBJ1-4	12	.	TRBV20-1	TGCAGTGCTAGACGGACAGTGGAAAAACTGTTTTTT	CSARRTVEKLFF
TRBD2	TRBJ2-3	16	few	TRBV4-3	TGCGCCAGCAGCCTGGGGCGAGCGGGGGGAACAGATACGCAGTATTTT	CASSLGRAGGTDTQYF
.	TRBJ1-4	14	.	TRBV12-3/TRBV12-4	TGTGCCAGCAGTCCAGGGGTAACTAATGAAAAACTGTTTTTT	CASSPGVTNEKLFF
.	TRBJ1-1	14	.	TRBV5-1	TGCGCCAGCAGCCGCGGACAGCCGAACACTGAAGCTTTCTTT	CASSRGQPNTEAFF
.	TRBJ2-5	17	many	TRBV20-1	TGCAGTGCTAGAGATCGGGGGCAGGGGAGGTACCAAGAGACCCAGTACTTC	CSARDRGQGRYQETQYF
.	TRBJ1-2	12	few	TRBV10-2	TGCGCCAGCAGTGAGTCCGGGATGGGCTACACCTTC	CASSESGMGYTF
TRBD1	TRBJ1-5	13	few	TRBV5-1	TGCGCCAGCAGCTCCGACAGGGAGACGCCCCAGCATTTT	CASSSDRETPQHF
TRBD2	TRBJ2-5	15	many	TRBV7-2	TGTGCCAGCAGCGCTACTAGCGCCCCCCAAGAGACCCAGTACTTC	CASSATSAPQETQYF
.	TRBJ2-3	16	.	TRBV7-9	TGTGCCAGCAGCCGCGGCACCAGGGGAAGTGGCGATACGCAGTATTTT	CASSRGTRGSGDTQYF
.	TRBJ2-2	15	.	TRBV28	TGTGCCAGCAGTTACTTAGGGAGGATAACCGGGGAGCTGTTTTTT	CASSYLGRITGELFF
.	TRBJ1-2	15	.	TRBV18	TGTGCCAGCTCCAAGAATCCGACAGGACGGGTCGGCTACACCTTC	CASSKNPTGRVGYTF
.	TRBJ1-4	17	many	TRBV4-1	TGCGCCAGCAGCCAAGATCATTGGGGGCGGTCTAATGAAAAACTGTTTTTT	CASSQDHWGRSNEKLFF
TRBD2	TRBJ2-1	14	many	TRBV28	TGTGCCAGCAGTTCCTCGATAGCGGGAGAGAGACAGTTCTTC	CASSSSIAGERQFF
.	TRBJ2-3	16	many	TRBV11-2	TGTGCCAGCAGCTTAGGACTTCAGCGCCGAGCAGATACGCAGTATTTT	CASSLGLQRRADTQYF
TRBD1	TRBJ2-1	15	many	TRBV7-2	TGTGCCAGCAGCTTAGTGGGACAGGGCGTCAATGAGCAGTTCTTC	CASSLVGQGVNEQFF
.	TRBJ1-1	15	few	TRBV7-2	TGTGCCAGCAGCCTGGACAGTACATCGAACACTGAAGCTTTCTTT	CASSLDSTSNTEAFF
.	TRBJ1-1	13	few	TRBV2	TGTGCCAGCAGTGAAGGCGTGAACACTGAAGCTTTCTTT	CASSEGVNTEAFF
.	TRBJ1-4	13	.	TRBV10-3	TGTGCCATCAGGGGGGGTCCCGATGAAAAACTGTTTTTT	CAIRGGPDEKLFF
TRBD1	TRBJ1-3	16	.	TRBV7-2	TGTGCCAGCAGCACGGGACAGGCCCCCTACGGAAACACCATATATTTT	CASSTGQAPYGNTIYF
.	TRBJ2-5	12	many	TRBV7-2	TGTGCCAGCAGCTTCACTATTGGGACCCAGTACTTC	CASSFTIGTQYF
.	TRBJ2-3	17	many	TRBV7-9	TGTGCCAGCAGCTTAGGTCTCGGAGGCAGAGTCCCAGATACGCAGTATTTT	CASSLGLGGRVPDTQYF
TRBD2	TRBJ2-3	16	many	TRBV7-2	TGTGCCAGCAGCTCGTACTCGGGGGGACTCACAGATACGCAGTATTTT	CASSSYSGGLTDTQYF
TRBD1	TRBJ2-1	16	many	TRBV18	TGTGCCAGCTCACCATTAGGAACAGGGGGTCAAGGTGAGCAGTTCTTC	CASSPLGTGGQGEQFF
TRBD1	TRBJ2-3	15	many	TRBV28	TGTGCCAGCAGTTTAACAGGGGCCCCCACAGATACGCAGTATTTT	CASSLTGAPTDTQYF
.	TRBJ2-1	13	many	TRBV19	TGTGCCACCCAACTTGTCGGGGTCAATGAGCAGTTCTTC	CATQLVGVNEQFF
.	TRBJ1-2	14	many	TRBV4-1	TGCGCCAGCAGCCCCCGTTTGGGGAGCTATGGCTACACCTTC	CASSPRLGSYGYTF
TRBD1	TRBJ1-2	15	.	TRBV27	TGTGCCAGCAGTTTTGGGACAGGGGGCGACTATGGCTACACCTTC	CASSFGTGGDYGYTF
TRBD1	TRBJ1-4	17	.	TRBV5-1	TGCGCCAGCAGCTTAGGACAGGCTCGCCCCCGGGGTGAAAAACTGTTTTTT	CASSLGQARPRGEKLFF
TRBD1	TRBJ2-4	16	many	TRBV4-1	TGCGCCAGCAGCCAAGAGACAGGGGTGGCCAAAAACATTCAGTACTTC	CASSQETGVAKNIQYF
.	TRBJ1-5	15	.	TRBV7-9	TGTGCCAGCAGCTTAGCGCGGGGGGAAATTCAGCCCCAGCATTTT	CASSLARGEIQPQHF
TRBD1	TRBJ2-3	18	many	TRBV12-3/TRBV12-4	TGTGCCAGCAAACTCCAAGGGGTTTCGACAGGGGTGGCAGATACGCAGTATTTT	CASKLQGVSTGVADTQYF
TRBD1	TRBJ2-2	16	.	TRBV9	TGTGCCAGCACCACCAGGGGGGACAGGTCCACCGGGGAGCTGTTTTTT	CASTTRGDRSTGELFF
.	TRBJ1-2	13	few	TRBV2	TGTGCCAGCAGTGAGGACATTAACTATGGCTACACCTTC	CASSEDINYGYTF
.	TRBJ1-5	12	many	TRBV12-3/TRBV12-4	TGTGCCAGCAGTTTTGAAGTGAGACTACAGCATTTT	CASSFEVRLQHF
.	TRBJ2-4	14	many	TRBV2	TGTGCCAGCCAAACTTCAAGCCGGCAGAACATTCAGTACTTC	CASQTSSRQNIQYF
TRBD2	TRBJ2-3	15	many	TRBV7-9	TGTGCCAGCAGCCCCGTTGGCGGGGGTACAGATACGCAGTATTTT	CASSPVGGGTDTQYF
.	TRBJ1-1	12	few	TRBV4-1	TGCGCCAGCAGCCAAGTCGGCGATTGGGCTTTCTTT	CASSQVGDWAFF
.	TRBJ2-3	15	.	TRBV7-6	TGTGCCAGCAGCTTACTGGACAGCGGGCGGAATACGCAGTATTTT	CASSLLDSGRNTQYF
TRBD1	TRBJ2-1	15	many	TRBV7-7	TGTGCCAGCAGCTCCCGGACAGGATTTTTCAATGAGCAGTTCTTC	CASSSRTGFFNEQFF
.	TRBJ1-2	15	few	TRBV29-1	TGCAGCGCGAGGGGACTTTTTGGGAGGGGAAATGGCTACACCTTC	CSARGLFGRGNGYTF
TRBD1	TRBJ1-3	14	few	TRBV5-1	TGCGCCAGCAGCTCTCCGGGACAGCCTCGCTCCATATATTTT	CASSSPGQPRSIYF
.	TRBJ1-2	16	.	TRBV5-6	TGTGCCAGCACTCCCCTCTCCGGGATCCACCTCTATGGCTACACCTTC	CASTPLSGIHLYGYTF
.	TRBJ1-3	12	.	TRBV21-1	TGTGCCAGCAGCAAGGGGACGAACACCATATATTTT	CASSKGTNTIYF
.	TRBJ2-1	13	few	TRBV6-2/TRBV6-3	TGTGCCAGCACACAGGGAGTTTATAGGGAGCAGTTCTTC	CASTQGVYREQFF
.	TRBJ1-4	15	.	TRBV7-2	TGTGCCAGCAGCCTAACAGCAATACCTAATGAAAAACTGTTTTTT	CASSLTAIPNEKLFF
.	TRBJ1-1	14	many	TRBV12-3/TRBV12-4	TGTGCCAGCAGTTTAGCGTCCTCCAACACTGAAGCTTTCTTT	CASSLASSNTEAFF
TRBD1	TRBJ1-2	12	.	TRBV13	TGTGCCAGCAGGACAGGGTATGGTGGCTACACCTTC	CASRTGYGGYTF
.	TRBJ1-2	14	.	TRBV11-2	TGTGCCAGCAGCTTAGATGGAGGGCGGGGGTTCGACACCTTC	CASSLDGGRGFDTF
.	TRBJ1-1	14	many	TRBV5-1	TGCGCCAGCAGCGTTTATGCCATGAACACTGAAGCTTTCTTT	CASSVYAMNTEAFF
.	TRBJ2-1	16	few	TRBV4-3	TGCGCCAGCAGCCAAGATATACAGATCTCCTACAATGAGCAGTTCTTC	CASSQDIQISYNEQFF
TRBD2	TRBJ2-3	19	.	TRBV23-1	TGCGCCAGCAGCCCCCTGAGGACTAGCGGGGGCCTAAGCACAGATACGCAGTATTTT	CASSPLRTSGGLSTDTQYF
.	TRBJ1-1	12	many	TRBV20-1	TGCAGTGCTAGAACCCCCGGGACTGAAGCTTTCTTT	CSARTPGTEAFF
.	TRBJ2-1	12	many	TRBV6-6	TGTGCCAGCAGTGCGCCGGGGCCAGAGCAGTTCTTC	CASSAPGPEQFF
TRBD1	TRBJ1-6	14	many	TRBV9	TGTGCCAGCAGTCCGGGACAGGTCACTTCACCCCTCCACTTT	CASSPGQVTSPLHF
TRBD1	TRBJ2-6	18	.	TRBV30	TGTGCCTGGAGTGGCGGACAGGGAGCCCGATCTGGGGCCAACGTCCTGACTTTC	CAWSGGQGARSGANVLTF
TRBD1	TRBJ1-4	13	many	TRBV20-1	TGCAGTGCCACAGGGGAATGGGGTGAAAAACTGTTTTTT	CSATGEWGEKLFF
TRBD1	TRBJ2-5	15	few	TRBV4-2	TGTGCCAGCAGCCAAGACGGACAGGGGGTTGAGACCCAGTACTTC	CASSQDGQGVETQYF